Each of the 23 T cell receptor beta chains below was sequenced from the same sample in a study of blood T cell repertoires in COVID-19. Generated by immunoSEQ multiplex PCR, the TCRdb table keeps only in-frame clones and is missing some. The sample records 380,000 or so clones, about 89% being singletons. The sample was peripheral blood. The receptors originated from a middle-aged man with acute or convalescent COVID-19.

The gene calls are TRBV30 and TRBJ1-4; TRBD1 aligns across 8 bases. The V gene end was trimmed by 0 bases and the J gene end by 7 bases; junction bases not matched to a gene: 4. The CDR3 spans 14 residues. Germline lookup yields CDR1 GTSNPN and CDR2 SVGIG (reference sequence). The CDR3 DNA reads TGTGCCTGGAGTGTTCAGGGGGCGGTTGAAAAACTGTTTTTT. Protein: CAWSVQGAVEKLFF. Full variable domain (rest looked up from reference TRBV30 and TRBJ1-4): SQTIHQWPATLVQPVGSPLSLECTVEGTSNPNLYWYRQAAGRGLQLLFYSVGIGQISSEVPQNLSASRPQDRQFILSSKKLLLSDSGFYLCAWSVQGAVEKLFFGSGTQLSVL.

The chain recombines TRBV7-9 with TRBJ2-5; 16 bases align to TRBD2. The J segment lost 5 bases and the V segment lost 5 bases, leaving 11 bases of the junction unmatched. CDR1 is SEHNR and CDR2 is FQNEAQ in the germline V gene (reference sequence). The CDR3 contains 18 residues. The CDR3 DNA reads as TGTGCCAGCAGCCAAACCCCGGGGACTAGCGGGAGGGTGGAGACCCAGTACTTC. Protein: CASSQTPGTSGRVETQYF.

This clone was detected only a few times. The chain employs TRBV6-5 and TRBJ2-3; a weak D match, TRBD2 (6 bases). Trimming took 0 bases from V and 2 from J, leaving 12 bases between them. The CDR3 loop spans 16 amino acids. CDR1 is MNHEY, CDR2 SVGAGI, per germline. CDR3 DNA sequence: TGTGCCAGCAGTTACTCTCCGGGACTCATCACAGATACGCAGTATTTT. Residues: CASSYSPGLITDTQYF.

The chain recombines TRBV11-2 with TRBJ2-7; D call uncertain. CDR3 length equals 12 residues. The V end was cut by 4 bases, the J end by 3 bases, with 7 bases between. The germline CDR1 and CDR2 sequences are SGHAT and FQNNGV. CDR3 in amino acids: CASSSPFYEQYF. The CDR3 nucleotides read TGTGCCAGCAGCTCCCCCTTCTACGAGCAGTACTTC.

This clone has just a few counts. The chain uses TRBV2 and TRBJ1-1; possibly TRBD1 for D (5 bases). The CDR3 extends over 13 amino acids. Germline V gene data show CDR1 as SNHLY and CDR2 as FYNNEI. Between the trimmed V and J ends, which lost 3 bases and 2 bases, there was a span of 7 bases. CDR3 protein: CASSDDRNTEAFF. In DNA, the CDR3 is TGTGCCAGCAGTGATGACAGAAACACTGAAGCTTTCTTT.

V is TRBV7-2 and J is TRBJ2-7, with 12 bases identical to TRBD1. J was trimmed by 7 bases and V by 1 base; bases with no gene match: 5. The germline V gene encodes CDR1 SGHTA and CDR2 FQGNSA. The CDR3 has 15 residues. The CDR3 loop reads CASSLEGQGAREQYF. The CDR3 region has the DNA TGTGCCAGCAGCTTAGAGGGACAGGGGGCCCGAGAGCAGTACTTC.

V usage is TRBV2 and J usage is TRBJ2-3, with 11 bases that match TRBD2. V shed 5 bases, J shed 6 bases, and the junction held 7 bases outside the gene matches. The CDR3 has 15 amino acids. From germline, CDR1 is SNHLY and CDR2 FYNNEI. The CDR3 DNA is TGTGCCAGCAGTACTAGCGGGGGCATGGGGGATACGCAGTATTTT. Its translation is CASSTSGGMGDTQYF.

The gene calls are TRBV4-2 and TRBJ1-2, with 7 positions matching TRBD1. In germline, CDR1 is LGHNA, CDR2 YNFKEQ. The CDR3 is 14 amino acids. Losses at the gene ends were 2 bases for V and 8 bases for J; bases not matched to a gene: 8. CDR3 DNA: TGTGCCAGCAGCCAATCGGAGGGGGCTTGGGGCTACACCTTC. Translated, it gives CASSQSEGAWGYTF.

The rearrangement links TRBV7-6 to TRBJ2-3; TRBD1 matches 9 bases. The J segment lost 3 bases and the V segment lost 5 bases, leaving 6 bases of the junction unmatched. This CDR3 has 15 amino acids. Germline CDR1 SGHVS, CDR2 FNYEAQ. This chain's CDR3 is CASSQSTGGTDTQYF. The CDR3 DNA sequence: TGTGCCAGCAGCCAATCGACAGGGGGAACAGATACGCAGTATTTT.

The chain combines TRBV19 with TRBJ1-4, with D tentatively TRBD1 (6 bases). V lost 7 bases, J lost 0 bases, and 12 bases lay in between. The CDR3 extends over 15 amino acids. CDR1 LNHDA and CDR2 SQIVND come from the germline V gene (reference sequence). The CDR3 is CASTKSGATNEKLFF. The DNA for the CDR3 is TGTGCCAGTACTAAGTCAGGGGCAACTAATGAAAAACTGTTTTTT.

V gene TRBV27 combines with J gene TRBJ2-3, with D unclear. Germline loops: CDR1 MNHEY, CDR2 SMNVEV (reference sequence). V was trimmed by 3 bases and J by 2 bases, leaving 21 bases between them. This CDR3 has 18 amino acids. The CDR3, as DNA: TGTGCCAGCAGTTTTCGGCCCCCCCTCAGACTCTACACAGATACGCAGTATTTT. Translation gives CASSFRPPLRLYTDTQYF.

The chain carries TRBV3-1 (or the pseudogene TRBV3-2) and TRBJ2-2; 9 bases agree with TRBD1. The V segment lost 1 base and the J segment 3 bases; nucleotides outside the gene matches: 6. The CDR3 totals 17 residues. The germline V gene encodes CDR1 LGHDT and CDR2 YNNKEL (reference sequence). DNA of the CDR3: TGTGCCAGCAGCCAAGTACAGGGGGCGCGGGACACCGGGGAGCTGTTTTTT. It yields the protein CASSQVQGARDTGELFF.

The chain combines TRBV18 with TRBJ1-2; 7 bases line up with TRBD1. Germline values: CDR1 KGHSH, CDR2 LQKENI. The CDR3 runs 16 residues. The trim removed 3 bases at V and 2 bases at J, leaving 9 bases unmatched. CDR3 loop: CASSPVTGQTNYGYTF. The CDR3 nucleotides read TGTGCCAGCTCACCTGTGACGGGACAGACCAACTATGGCTACACCTTC.

The chain carries TRBV11-2 and TRBJ1-1; 7 bases match TRBD1. Trimming at V came to 1 base and at J to 7 bases, leaving 3 bases not matched to a gene. This CDR3 contains 13 residues. Germline V gene lookup returns CDR1 SGHAT and CDR2 FQNNGV. Written as DNA, the CDR3 is TGTGCCAGCAGCTTAGCCTCAGGGGGTGAAGCTTTCTTT. It specifies CASSLASGGEAFF.

The chain joins TRBV9 to TRBJ2-7, with 9 bases that match TRBD2. The V and J ends lost 4 bases and 4 bases, in that order; junction bases with no gene match: 9. The CDR3 has 15 amino acids. Germline V gene sequence: CDR1 SGDLS, CDR2 YYNGEE. CDR3 in amino acids: CASSHSGTSWYEQYF. In DNA form, the CDR3 reads TGTGCCAGCAGCCACTCCGGGACTAGCTGGTACGAGCAGTACTTC.

J is TRBJ1-1 and V is TRBV18, with D possibly TRBD1 on 5 matching bases. This CDR3 spans 15 amino acids. Per the germline V gene, CDR1 is KGHSH and CDR2 is LQKENI. Trimming stripped 1 base from V and 2 bases from J, with 11 bases between. The DNA of the CDR3 is TGTGCCAGCTCACCACAAGGACAAATAAACACTGAAGCTTTCTTT. This codes for CASSPQGQINTEAFF.

In this sample, this clone turned up a few times. J is TRBJ1-4 and V is TRBV3-1 (or the pseudogene TRBV3-2), with D unclear. V shed 3 bases and J shed 4 bases, with 9 bases lying between them. CDR1 and CDR2 from the germline V gene are LGHDT and YNNKEL (reference sequence). This CDR3 spans 14 amino acids. The CDR3 DNA reads as TGTGCCAGCAGCCAGGCAGGATTTAATGAAAAACTGTTTTTT. Its translation is CASSQAGFNEKLFF.

This clone was seen a single time. This chain links TRBV4-2 with TRBJ2-3; TRBD2 matches 12 bases. Losses at the gene ends were 6 bases for V and 5 bases for J; bases not matched to a gene: 6. The CDR3 totals 15 residues. Germline V CDR1 and CDR2: LGHNA, YNFKEQ. For the CDR3, the DNA is TGTGCCAGCAGACCTAGCGGGGGGGCGGGAGATACGCAGTATTTT. Translating gives CASRPSGGAGDTQYF.

V usage is TRBV21-1 and J usage is TRBJ1-3. TRBV21-1 is a documented pseudogene. This CDR3 has 15 amino acids. CDR3 bases: TGTGCCAGCAGCGAGGACTGCCTCTCTGGAAACACCATATATTTT. This codes for CASSEDCLSGNTIYF.

V usage is TRBV2 and J usage is TRBJ2-7, with TRBD1 as a possible D gene (6 bases). CDR1 is SNHLY and CDR2 is FYNNEI in the germline V gene. The CDR3 loop spans 15 amino acids. V lost 1 base and J 6 bases, leaving 16 bases between the germline ends. CDR3 region: CASSEEAGAWGEQYF. The CDR3 DNA reads as TGTGCCAGCAGTGAAGAGGCAGGGGCTTGGGGCGAGCAGTACTTC. The full variable domain, rest sourced from reference TRBV2 and TRBJ2-7, is EPEVTQTPSHQVTQMGQEVILRCVPISNHLYFYWYRQILGQKVEFLVSFYNNEISEKSEIFDDQFSVERPDGSNFTLKIRSTKLEDSAMYFCASSEEAGAWGEQYFGPGTRLTVT.

V gene TRBV9 combines with J gene TRBJ1-3; 7 nucleotides align to TRBD1. The CDR3 is made up of 15 amino acids. V gave up 4 bases and J gave up 3 bases; unmatched junction bases: 7. Germline lookup yields CDR1 SGDLS and CDR2 YYNGEE. CDR3: CASSLTGAVGNTIYF. CDR3 DNA: TGTGCCAGCAGCCTCACAGGGGCTGTTGGAAACACCATATATTTT.

The chain employs TRBV25-1 and TRBJ1-4; D call uncertain. The CDR3 runs to 13 residues. Trimming cost V 7 bases and J 12 bases, with 18 bases left between them. CDR1 MGHDK and CDR2 SYGVNS come from the germline V gene. CDR3 DNA sequence: TGTGCCAGCACCCATATGAGACACAACGAACTGTTTTTT. This encodes CASTHMRHNELFF.

The V call is TRBV6-4, the J call TRBJ2-1; D may be TRBD2 (6 bases). Between the trimmed V and J ends, which lost 5 bases and 6 bases, there was a span of 14 bases. This CDR3 comprises 14 residues. Germline V gives CDR1 MRHNA, CDR2 SNTAGT. CDR3 coding DNA: TGTGCCAGCAGTCAGTTCCAGGGAGGCAATGAGCAGTTCTTC. Residues: CASSQFQGGNEQFF.